These 17 T cell receptor beta chains were sequenced from one sample in a study of T cells in Graves' hyperthyroidism and ophthalmopathy. TCR beta CDR3 region amplification was performed from RNA transcripts. Carried out on the TCR CDR3, a first-round RT-PCR used the HTBI primer set. One entry per CDR3 protein results from TCRdb running MiXCR on the multiplex PCR reads. The table records more than 300,000 distinct CDR3 sequences, under 15% of them present only once. Sequencing used blood. All receptors derive from a woman between 18 and 29 years old with Graves' hyperthyroidism.

There are a few counts of this clonotype. V gene TRBV15 combines with J gene TRBJ2-1; D is possibly TRBD2 (5 bases). Germline CDR1 reads LNHNV; CDR2 reads YYDKDF (reference sequence). Trimming left V 1 base short and J 7 bases short, with 14 bases between. This CDR3 has 15 residues. CDR3 DNA sequence: TGTGCCACCAGCAGAGTAGGCGGACTCTCAAATGAGCAGTTCTTC. It yields the protein CATSRVGGLSNEQFF.

This clonotype occurred many times. The chain links TRBV20-1 to TRBJ1-1; 7 bases align to TRBD1. V was clipped by 5 bases and J by 11 bases; unmatched bases: 20. Germline CDR1 is DFQATT and CDR2 is SNEGSKA (reference sequence). The CDR3 is made up of 15 amino acids. CDR3 nucleotide sequence: TGCAGTGCTCTGACGCCGGGACAGCTGACCCGAGGGGCTTTCTTT. Its protein product is CSALTPGQLTRGAFF.

This clonotype was observed a few times. The chain links TRBV6-1 to TRBJ2-2; 10 bases match TRBD2. Per the germline V gene, CDR1 is MNHNS and CDR2 is SASEGT. CDR3 size: 16 residues. The V segment lost 5 bases and the J segment 10 bases; nucleotides outside the gene matches: 13. Here the CDR3 DNA reads TGTGCCAGCAGTCACGGCTGGAGCGGGGGGGCCGTGGAGCTGTTTTTT. Translation: CASSHGWSGGAVELFF.

Concerning this clonotype: A much larger clone lies one base from this, so it may be a read error. This chain links TRBV6-2 or TRBV6-3 with TRBJ1-1; unclear D gene. Germline V CDR1 and CDR2: MNHEY, SVGEGT. The CDR3 has 14 residues. V was pared by 6 bases and J by 1 base, with 12 bases between. CDR3 DNA sequence: TGTGCCAGCAGGGTAGGAGACCGGAACACTGAAGCTTTCTTT. As protein: CASRVGDRNTEAFF.

This clonotype was counted many times. The gene calls are TRBV5-1 and TRBJ2-1; TRBD2 agrees at 11 bases. CDR3 length equals 15 residues. Germline V gives CDR1 SGHRS, CDR2 YFSETQ. V was pared by 5 bases and J by 5 bases, with 6 bases of the junction left unmatched. CDR3: CASRQGTSGHNEQFF. The CDR3 nucleotides read TGCGCCAGCAGACAGGGGACTAGCGGACACAATGAGCAGTTCTTC.

This clonotype was seen ten or more times. V gene TRBV24-1 combines with J gene TRBJ1-2; D not resolved. The CDR3 has 15 amino acids. Germline CDR1 reads KGHDR; CDR2 reads SFDVKD. V was cut by 3 bases and J by 3 bases, with 13 bases left in between. The CDR3 DNA follows: TGTGCCACCAGTGATCCAGCGGGCGGGGACTATGGCTACACCTTC. Its translation is CATSDPAGGDYGYTF.

This clonotype was seen at least ten times. V is TRBV2 and J is TRBJ2-5; D remains unclear. The CDR3 sequence is 13 residues long. Germline CDR1 reads SNHLY; CDR2 reads FYNNEI. Trimming removed 11 bases at V and 4 bases at J, with 17 bases between. The DNA for the CDR3 is TGTGCCCGTGCCGGACCGGGCGGAGAGACCCAGTACTTC. This codes for CARAGPGGETQYF.

Ten or more counts support this clonotype. The rearrangement uses TRBV30 and TRBJ2-3; 11 nucleotides match TRBD2. The germline CDR1 and CDR2 sequences are GTSNPN and SVGIG (reference sequence). The J segment lost 7 bases and the V segment lost 7 bases, leaving 7 bases of the junction unmatched. The CDR3 runs to 13 residues. This CDR3 reads CALLAGAHYTQYF. In nucleotides, the CDR3 is TGTGCCTTACTAGCGGGAGCCCACTATACGCAGTATTTT.

Regarding this clonotype: This may stem from a read error, because a much larger clone lies one nucleotide away. Here the CDR3 DNA reads TGTGCCACCAGTGCCGAACTACTAGCGACCGGGGAGCTGTTTTTT. It yields the protein CATSAELLATGELFF. The chain has TRBV24-1 and TRBJ2-2, with TRBD2 matching over 7 bases. Germline V gives CDR1 KGHDR, CDR2 SFDVKD. The CDR3 loop spans 15 amino acids. V dropped 5 bases and J dropped 5; count of bases not matched to a gene: 7.

This clonotype was recorded at least ten times. The chain has TRBV20-1 and TRBJ2-7; D is uncertain. The germline CDR1 and CDR2 sequences are DFQATT and SNEGSKA (reference sequence). The V end was cut by 6 bases, the J end by 4 bases, with 10 bases between. CDR3 length: 11 amino acids. In nucleotides, the CDR3 is TGCAGTGCAAAAGGGCGGTACGAGCAGTACTTC. It translates to CSAKGRYEQYF.

Concerning this clonotype: Germline is not matched at one junction end, which may reflect a read error. The chain employs TRBV19 and TRBJ2-3, with 10 bases that match TRBD2. CDR3 length equals 13 residues. Germline V lookup: CDR1 LNHDA, CDR2 SQIVND (reference sequence). CDR3 nucleotides: TGTGCCAGTAGGATAGCGGGGGGAGATACGCAGTATTTT. As protein: CASRIAGGDTQYF.

The sample holds many counts of this clonotype. This chain uses TRBV6-1 with TRBJ1-1, with a weak D call TRBD1 (5 bases). This CDR3 spans 14 amino acids. CDR1 and CDR2 (germline): MNHNS, SASEGT. Trimming removed 4 bases at V and 11 bases at J, with 20 bases between. CDR3: CASSVTVQDGEAFF. The CDR3 coding sequence is TGTGCCAGCAGTGTCACCGTACAGGATGGGGAGGCTTTCTTT.

This clonotype was seen repeatedly, ten times or more. This chain links TRBV2 with TRBJ2-3; D unresolved. V shed 8 bases and J shed 6 bases, with 21 bases lying between them. Germline values: CDR1 SNHLY, CDR2 FYNNEI. The CDR3 has 15 amino acids. The CDR3 nucleotides are TGTGCCAGCTACGACGACCGGTGGGCTACGGATACGCAGTATTTT. As protein: CASYDDRWATDTQYF.

In this sample, this clonotype turned up many times. This chain connects TRBV6-5 to TRBJ1-1, with TRBD1 as a possible D gene (6 bases). The CDR3 is 14 amino acids. The germline gives CDR1 MNHEY, CDR2 SVGAGI. Trimming left V 1 base short and J 8 bases short, with 14 bases between. CDR3 region: CASSYFATGGEAFF. CDR3 sequence (DNA): TGTGCCAGCAGTTACTTCGCGACAGGCGGCGAAGCTTTCTTT.

In the case of this clonotype: Just one base apart from a much larger clone, this may be a read error. The CDR3: CSVEGQGDEQFF. CDR3 bases: TGCAGCGTTGAGGGCCAGGGTGACGAGCAGTTCTTC. The J gene is TRBJ2-1, the V gene TRBV29-1, with a tentative D call TRBD1 (5 bases). Per germline, CDR1 SQVTM and CDR2 ANQGSEA. The CDR3 sequence is 12 residues long. V shed 3 bases and J shed 10 bases, with 13 bases lying between them.

This clonotype was seen repeatedly, ten times or more. The rearrangement joins TRBV5-5 to TRBJ1-1; no definite D call. Germline-derived CDR1 and CDR2 are SGHKS and YYEKEE (reference sequence). CDR3 size: 14 residues. V was trimmed by 1 base and J by 1 base, leaving 8 bases between them. The CDR3 reads CASSLHSANTEAFF. CDR3 coding DNA: TGTGCCAGCAGCTTGCACTCGGCGAACACTGAAGCTTTCTTT.

This chain joins TRBV6-1 and TRBJ2-2; a possible D gene is TRBD2 (7 bases). The CDR3 has 16 amino acids. The germline CDR1 and CDR2 sequences are MNHNS and SASEGT. Trimming left V 5 bases short and J 4 bases short, with 17 bases between. The CDR3 reads CASSWAVGGATGELFF. CDR3 DNA sequence: TGTGCCAGCAGTTGGGCCGTGGGGGGGGCCACCGGGGAGCTGTTTTTT.